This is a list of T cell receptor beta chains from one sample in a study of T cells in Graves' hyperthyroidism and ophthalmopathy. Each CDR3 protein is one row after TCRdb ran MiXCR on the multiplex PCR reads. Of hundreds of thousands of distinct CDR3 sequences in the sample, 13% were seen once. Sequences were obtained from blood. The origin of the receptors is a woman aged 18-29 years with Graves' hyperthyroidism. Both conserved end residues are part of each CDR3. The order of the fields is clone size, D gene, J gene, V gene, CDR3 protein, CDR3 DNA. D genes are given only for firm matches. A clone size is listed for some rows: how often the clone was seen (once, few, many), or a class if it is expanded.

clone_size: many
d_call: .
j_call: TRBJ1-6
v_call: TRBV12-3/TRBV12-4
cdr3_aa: CASSLARDSYSPLHF
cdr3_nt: TGTGCCAGCAGTTTAGCGAGAGACAGCTATTCACCCCTCCACTTT

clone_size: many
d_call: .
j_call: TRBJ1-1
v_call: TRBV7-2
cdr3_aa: CASRPGRNFGTEAFF
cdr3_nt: TGTGCCAGCAGACCCGGGCGGAACTTCGGGACTGAAGCTTTCTTT

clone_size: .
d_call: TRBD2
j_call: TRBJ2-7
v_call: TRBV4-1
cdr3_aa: CASSPTSGRLHEQYF
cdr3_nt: TGCGCCAGCAGTCCGACTAGCGGGAGGCTCCACGAGCAGTACTTC

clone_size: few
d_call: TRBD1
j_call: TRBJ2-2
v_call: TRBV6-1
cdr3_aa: CASTSRGRGELFF
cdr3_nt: TGTGCCAGCACATCTAGGGGGCGTGGGGAGCTGTTTTTT

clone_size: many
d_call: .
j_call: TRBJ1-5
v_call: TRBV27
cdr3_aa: CASSLYPPSGYSNQPQHF
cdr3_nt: TGTGCCAGCAGTTTATACCCCCCGTCTGGGTATAGCAATCAGCCCCAGCATTTT

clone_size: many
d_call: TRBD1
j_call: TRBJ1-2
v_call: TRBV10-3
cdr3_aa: CAISESIGTENYGYTF
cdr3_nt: TGTGCCATCAGTGAGTCGATCGGGACAGAGAACTATGGCTACACCTTC

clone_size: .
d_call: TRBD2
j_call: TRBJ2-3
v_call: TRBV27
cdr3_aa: CASSLSRASGSSQQDTQYF
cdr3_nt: TGTGCCAGCAGTTTATCGAGGGCTAGCGGGAGTAGTCAACAGGATACGCAGTATTTT

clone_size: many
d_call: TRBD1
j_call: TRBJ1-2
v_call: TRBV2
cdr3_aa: CASSDRAGGAGGYTF
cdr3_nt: TGTGCCAGCAGTGATCGTGCAGGGGGCGCTGGGGGCTACACCTTC

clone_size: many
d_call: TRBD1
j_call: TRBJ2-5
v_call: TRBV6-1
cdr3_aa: CASTDRRGNEETQYF
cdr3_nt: TGTGCCAGCACCGACCGCAGGGGGAATGAGGAGACCCAGTACTTC

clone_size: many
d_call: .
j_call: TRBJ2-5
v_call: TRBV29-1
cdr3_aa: CSLRREGETQYF
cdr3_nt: TGCAGCCTTAGGAGAGAAGGAGAGACCCAGTACTTC

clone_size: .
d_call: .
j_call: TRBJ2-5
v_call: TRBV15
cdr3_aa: CATSTIQETQYF
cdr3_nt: TGTGCCACCAGCACGATACAAGAGACCCAGTACTTC

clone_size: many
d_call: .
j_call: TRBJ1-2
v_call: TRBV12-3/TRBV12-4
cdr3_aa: CASSFTGDGHGYTF
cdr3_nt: TGTGCCAGCAGTTTTACGGGTGACGGCCATGGCTACACCTTC

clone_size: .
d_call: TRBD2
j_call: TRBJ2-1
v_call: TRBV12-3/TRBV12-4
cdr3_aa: CASRRGGINEQFF
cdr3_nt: TGTGCCAGCAGGCGGGGGGGCATCAATGAGCAGTTCTTC

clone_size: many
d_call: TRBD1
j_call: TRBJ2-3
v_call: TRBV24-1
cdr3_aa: CATSEGVTGSRDTQYF
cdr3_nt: TGTGCCACCAGTGAAGGAGTGACAGGGTCCCGAGATACGCAGTATTTT

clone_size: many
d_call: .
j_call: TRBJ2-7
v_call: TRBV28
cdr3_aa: CAIRKGSLNYEQYF
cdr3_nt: TGTGCCATCAGAAAGGGCAGTTTAAACTACGAGCAGTACTTC

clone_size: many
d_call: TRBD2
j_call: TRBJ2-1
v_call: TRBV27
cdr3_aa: CASRGMSTSAHNEQFF
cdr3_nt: TGTGCCAGCCGGGGGATGTCGACTAGCGCCCACAATGAGCAGTTCTTC

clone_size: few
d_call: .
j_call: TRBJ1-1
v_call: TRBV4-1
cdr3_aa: CASSPPNREDITEAFF
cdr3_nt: TGCGCCAGCAGCCCACCCAACAGGGAAGACATCACTGAAGCTTTCTTT

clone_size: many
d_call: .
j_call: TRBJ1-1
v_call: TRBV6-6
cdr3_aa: CASSYSNMGTEAFF
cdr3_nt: TGTGCCAGCAGTTACTCGAATATGGGAACTGAAGCTTTCTTT

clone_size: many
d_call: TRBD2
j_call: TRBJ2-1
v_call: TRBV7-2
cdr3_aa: CASSFPAGGTSGNEQFF
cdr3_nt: TGTGCCAGCAGCTTTCCAGCGGGAGGGACCTCAGGGAATGAGCAGTTCTTC

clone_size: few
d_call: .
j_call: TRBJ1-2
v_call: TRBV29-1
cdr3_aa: CSVVADFYRGYGYTF
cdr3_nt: TGCAGCGTTGTAGCGGACTTTTACCGGGGCTATGGCTACACCTTC

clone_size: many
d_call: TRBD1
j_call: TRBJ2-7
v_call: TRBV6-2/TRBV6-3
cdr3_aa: CASSFLVGQGAVNYEQYF
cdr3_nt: TGTGCCAGCAGTTTTTTGGTGGGACAGGGGGCAGTCAACTACGAGCAGTACTTC

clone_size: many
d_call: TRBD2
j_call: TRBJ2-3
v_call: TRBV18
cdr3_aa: CASEKSGRRTDTQYF
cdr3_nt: TGTGCCAGCGAAAAAAGCGGGAGGAGGACAGATACGCAGTATTTT

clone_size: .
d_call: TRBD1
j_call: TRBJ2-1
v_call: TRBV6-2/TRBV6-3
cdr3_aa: CASSSRQGGNEQFF
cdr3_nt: TGTGCCAGCAGTAGCCGACAGGGGGGCAATGAGCAGTTCTTC

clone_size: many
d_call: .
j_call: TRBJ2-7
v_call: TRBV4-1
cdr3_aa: CASSQGTTFTYEQYF
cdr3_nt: TGCGCCAGCAGCCAAGGGACAACCTTCACCTACGAGCAGTACTTC

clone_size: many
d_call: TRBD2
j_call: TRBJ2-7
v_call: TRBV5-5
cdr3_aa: CASSLAAGVYEQYF
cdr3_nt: TGTGCCAGCAGCTTGGCTGCGGGGGTCTACGAGCAGTACTTC

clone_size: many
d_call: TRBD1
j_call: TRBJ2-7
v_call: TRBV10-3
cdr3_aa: CAISQNRDSYEQYF
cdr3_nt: TGTGCCATCAGTCAAAACCGGGACAGCTACGAGCAGTACTTC

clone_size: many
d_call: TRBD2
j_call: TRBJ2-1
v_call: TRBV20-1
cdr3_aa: CSAKNNGGGAYYNEQFF
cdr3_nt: TGCAGTGCAAAAAACAACGGCGGGGGGGCCTACTACAATGAGCAGTTCTTC

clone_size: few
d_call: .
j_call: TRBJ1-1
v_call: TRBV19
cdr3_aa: CASNLGTEAFF
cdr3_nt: TGTGCCAGTAACTTGGGCACTGAAGCTTTCTTT

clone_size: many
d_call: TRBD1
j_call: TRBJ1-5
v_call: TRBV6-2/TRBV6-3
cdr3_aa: CASSDRDRINQPQHF
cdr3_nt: TGTGCCAGCAGTGACCGGGACAGGATCAATCAGCCCCAGCATTTT

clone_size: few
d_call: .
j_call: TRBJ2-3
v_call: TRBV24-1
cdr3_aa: CATSDPRDSTDTQYF
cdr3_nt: TGTGCCACCAGTGATCCGAGGGATAGCACAGATACGCAGTATTTT

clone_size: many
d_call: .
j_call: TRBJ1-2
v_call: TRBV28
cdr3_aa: CASSSRALANYGYTF
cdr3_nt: TGTGCCAGCAGTTCGAGGGCACTAGCTAACTATGGCTACACCTTC

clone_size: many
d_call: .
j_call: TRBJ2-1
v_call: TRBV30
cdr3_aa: CAWSVGWLTYNEQFF
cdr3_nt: TGTGCCTGGAGTGTAGGTTGGCTAACCTACAATGAGCAGTTCTTC

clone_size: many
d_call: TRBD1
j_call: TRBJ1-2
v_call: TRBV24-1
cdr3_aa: CATSDLGTDYGYTF
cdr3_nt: TGTGCCACCAGTGATTTGGGGACAGACTATGGCTACACCTTC

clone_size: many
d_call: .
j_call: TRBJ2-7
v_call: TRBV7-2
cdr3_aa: CASSSRGVSSYEQYF
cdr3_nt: TGTGCCAGCAGTTCCAGGGGCGTTAGCTCCTACGAGCAGTACTTC

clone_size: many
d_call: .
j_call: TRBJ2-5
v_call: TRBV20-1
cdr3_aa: CSARDLGEEYNQETQYF
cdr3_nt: TGCAGTGCTAGAGATCTTGGGGAGGAATACAACCAAGAGACCCAGTACTTC

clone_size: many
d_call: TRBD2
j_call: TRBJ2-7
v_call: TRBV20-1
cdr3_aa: CSASSGSAYEQYF
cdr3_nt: TGCAGTGCTAGTAGCGGGAGTGCGTACGAGCAGTACTTC

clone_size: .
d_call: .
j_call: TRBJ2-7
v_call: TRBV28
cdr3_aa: CASTGIGDSNEQYF
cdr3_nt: TGTGCCAGCACCGGAATCGGGGACTCCAACGAGCAGTACTTC

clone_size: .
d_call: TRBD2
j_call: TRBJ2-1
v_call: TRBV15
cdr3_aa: CATSGRAGGVNEQFF
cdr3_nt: TGTGCCACCAGCGGCCGAGCGGGGGGGGTCAATGAGCAGTTCTTC

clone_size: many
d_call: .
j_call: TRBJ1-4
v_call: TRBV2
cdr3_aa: CASRKGDIANEKLFF
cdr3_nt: TGTGCCAGCAGAAAGGGGGATATAGCTAATGAAAAACTGTTTTTT

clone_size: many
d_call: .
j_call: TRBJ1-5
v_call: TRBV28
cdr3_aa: CASSPNSYRALQPQHF
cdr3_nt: TGTGCCAGCAGTCCGAACTCGTACCGGGCCCTTCAGCCCCAGCATTTT

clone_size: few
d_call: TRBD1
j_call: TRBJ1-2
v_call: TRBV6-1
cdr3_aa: CARGQGNGYTF
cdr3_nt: TGTGCCAGGGGACAGGGAAATGGCTACACCTTC

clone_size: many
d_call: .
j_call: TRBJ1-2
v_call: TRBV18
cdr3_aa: CASSSKGGERGYTF
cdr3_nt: TGTGCCAGCTCATCGAAGGGCGGCGAACGTGGCTACACCTTC

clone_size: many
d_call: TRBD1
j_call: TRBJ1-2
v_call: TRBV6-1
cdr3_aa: CASSYPGTGGHGYTF
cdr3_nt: TGTGCCAGCAGTTATCCCGGGACAGGGGGTCATGGCTACACCTTC

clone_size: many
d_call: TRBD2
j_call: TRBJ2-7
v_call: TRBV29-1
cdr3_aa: CSVRTSSVSDEQYF
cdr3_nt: TGCAGCGTTAGGACTAGCAGTGTCTCGGACGAGCAGTACTTC

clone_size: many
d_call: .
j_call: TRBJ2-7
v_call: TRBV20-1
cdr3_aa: CSARVGGNPYEQYF
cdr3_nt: TGCAGTGCTAGAGTTGGCGGAAACCCCTACGAGCAGTACTTC

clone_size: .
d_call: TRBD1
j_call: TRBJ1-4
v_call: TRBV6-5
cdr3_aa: CASSYSGGQLLEKLFF
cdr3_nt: TGTGCCAGCAGTTACTCCGGGGGACAGCTTCTTGAAAAACTGTTTTTT

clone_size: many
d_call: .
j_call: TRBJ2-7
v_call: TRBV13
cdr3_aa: CASSLNRGTYEQYF
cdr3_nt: TGTGCCAGCAGCTTAAATCGGGGAACCTACGAGCAGTACTTC

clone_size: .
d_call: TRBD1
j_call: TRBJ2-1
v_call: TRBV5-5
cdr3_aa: CASSLGDRVSEQFF
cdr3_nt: TGTGCCAGCAGCTTAGGGGACAGAGTGAGTGAGCAGTTCTTC

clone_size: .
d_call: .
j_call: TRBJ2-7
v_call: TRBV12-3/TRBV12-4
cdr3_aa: CASSPSGLTYEQYF
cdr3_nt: TGTGCCAGCAGCCCATCGGGGCTTACCTACGAGCAGTACTTC

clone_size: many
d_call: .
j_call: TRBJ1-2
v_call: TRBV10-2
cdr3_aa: CASSGGHGYTF
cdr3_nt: TGCGCCAGCAGTGGGGGTCATGGCTACACCTTC

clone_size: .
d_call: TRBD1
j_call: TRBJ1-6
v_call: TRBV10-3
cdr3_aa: CAISGVSGTENSPLHF
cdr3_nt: TGTGCCATCAGTGGGGTCTCCGGGACAGAAAATTCACCCCTCCACTTT

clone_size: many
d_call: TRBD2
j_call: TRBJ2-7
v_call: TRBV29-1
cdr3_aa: CSVALAGVYEQYF
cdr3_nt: TGCAGCGTGGCCCTAGCGGGAGTGTACGAGCAGTACTTC

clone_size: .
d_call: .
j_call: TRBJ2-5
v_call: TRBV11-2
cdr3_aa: CASSVPGASEETQYF
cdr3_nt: TGTGCCAGCAGTGTCCCGGGGGCTTCGGAAGAGACCCAGTACTTC

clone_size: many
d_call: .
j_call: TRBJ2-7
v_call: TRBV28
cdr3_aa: CATRTRGSYEQYF
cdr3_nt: TGTGCCACTAGGACTAGGGGGTCCTACGAGCAGTACTTC

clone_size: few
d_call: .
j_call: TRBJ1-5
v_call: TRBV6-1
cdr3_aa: CASSSKTGGVFSSNQPQHF
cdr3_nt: TGTGCCAGCAGTTCGAAGACAGGTGGAGTGTTTAGTAGCAATCAGCCCCAGCATTTT

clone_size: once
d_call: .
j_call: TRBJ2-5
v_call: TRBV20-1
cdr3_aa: CSARGLGIQETQYF
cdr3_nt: TGCAGTGCTAGAGGCTTAGGGATCCAAGAGACCCAGTACTTC

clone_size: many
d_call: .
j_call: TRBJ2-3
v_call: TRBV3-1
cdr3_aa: CASSQGRDLSTDTQYF
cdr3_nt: TGTGCCAGCAGCCAAGGGCGGGACCTGAGCACAGATACGCAGTATTTT

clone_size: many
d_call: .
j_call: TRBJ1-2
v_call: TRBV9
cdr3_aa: CASSVEGYGYTF
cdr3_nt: TGTGCCAGCAGCGTAGAGGGGTATGGCTACACCTTC

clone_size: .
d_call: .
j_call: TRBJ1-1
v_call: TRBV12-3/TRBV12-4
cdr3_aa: CASSLQAAGLSEAFF
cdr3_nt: TGTGCCAGCAGTTTACAGGCAGCGGGTTTGTCTGAAGCTTTCTTT

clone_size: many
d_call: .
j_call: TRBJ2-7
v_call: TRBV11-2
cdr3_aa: CASSSTQGSYEQYF
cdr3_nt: TGTGCCAGCAGCTCCACCCAGGGATCCTACGAGCAGTACTTC